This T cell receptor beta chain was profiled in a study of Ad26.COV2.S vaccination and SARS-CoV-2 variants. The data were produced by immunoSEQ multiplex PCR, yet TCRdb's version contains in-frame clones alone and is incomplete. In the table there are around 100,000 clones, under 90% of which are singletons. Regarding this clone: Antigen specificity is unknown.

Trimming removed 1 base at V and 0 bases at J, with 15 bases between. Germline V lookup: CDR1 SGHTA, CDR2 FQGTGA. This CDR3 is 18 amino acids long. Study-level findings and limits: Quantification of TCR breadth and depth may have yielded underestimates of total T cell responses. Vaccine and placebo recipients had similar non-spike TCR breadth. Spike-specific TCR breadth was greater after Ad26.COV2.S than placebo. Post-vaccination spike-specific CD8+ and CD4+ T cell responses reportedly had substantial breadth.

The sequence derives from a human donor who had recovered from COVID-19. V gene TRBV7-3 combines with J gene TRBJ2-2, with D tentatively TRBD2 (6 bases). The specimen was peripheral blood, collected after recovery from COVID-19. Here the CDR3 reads CASSLRPGLQANTGELFF. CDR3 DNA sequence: TGTGCCAGCAGCTTAAGACCGGGACTCCAAGCGAACACCGGGGAGCTGTTTTTT.